Given below is one T cell receptor (beta chain) in context. What antigen it recognizes has not been identified. No clone much larger than this one lies a single base away; base qualities are absent. The sample originates from a study of blood T cell repertoires in COVID-19 (dated by TCRdb to between 2020 and 2021). Background on the whole study: Samples from collaborators originated in the United States, Italy and Spain and spanned both the acute and convalescent phases of COVID-19. The prospective study material was composed of cDNA or gDNA derived from T cells, B-cell-depleted T cells, or PBMCs. The dataset comprised deeply sampled blood TCRbeta repertoires from subjects exposed to, actively infected with, or recovered from COVID-19. The repertoires were released in a freely available public database meant as a resource for research on the immune response to SARS-CoV-2. Samples came from the ongoing ImmuneRACE study (first 160 participants) plus 1,254 subjects from 6 global collaborators. A de-identified subject ID, COVID-19 status, age in years and sex were almost always included in the sample metadata. HLA class I and class II types, where available, came from metadata supplied by the sample provider rather than from assay-based typing. Results the study describes overall, beyond this receptor: Clinical and demographic metadata were provided uncurated, with the amount varying by source and participant.

A second Seattle source provided samples from volunteer blood donors who had recovered from COVID-19. Each collaborating institution followed its own protocols to collect whole blood in K2EDTA tubes. Collaborator samples were shipped for TCRbeta analysis as frozen whole blood, isolated PBMCs, or DNA extracted from either sample type. Inclusive of the bounding cysteine and phenylalanine, the CDR3 is 14 residues long. Only CDR3 DNA is held: 42 bases, read in frame from base 1. The germline V end is reduced by 6 bases and the J end by 5 bases; junction bases left unmatched: 9. Sequences SQVTM (CDR1) and ANQGSEA (CDR2) are obtained from the germline V gene. The immunoSEQ Assay, a bias-controlled multiplex PCR, was used to amplify TCRbeta CDR3 regions from genomic DNA. From the authors' description of their analysis: The number of nucleated cells in each sample was estimated from the amplification of reference gene primers within the assay. To quantify the absolute abundance of each unique TCRbeta CDR3 rearrangement, sequence reads were collapsed and filtered. For each sample, productive Simpson clonality was calculated by taking the square root of Simpson's diversity index across productive rearrangements. The table comes from immuneACCESS by way of TCRdb, which keeps in-frame sequences with V and J called. Part of the clones is missing from these tables; in studies checked, under half for an unresolved V gene and the rest for unknown reasons. V, J and clone size are taken as reported in that table, and D and trimming were inferred from the DNA itself. Across this sample there are hundreds of thousands of clones, with roughly nine tenths seen only once. The ten largest clones take up about 2.2% of the sample.

The source of this sequence is a woman in her forties or fifties who had recovered from COVID-19. The sample was peripheral blood. This sequence uses TRBV29-1 and TRBJ2-2, and TRBD1 aligns with 7 junction nucleotides. The DNA sequence is TGCAGCGTCCGGGACAGCAAATGGACCGGGGAGCTGTTTTTT. Its translation reads: CSVRDSKWTGELFF.